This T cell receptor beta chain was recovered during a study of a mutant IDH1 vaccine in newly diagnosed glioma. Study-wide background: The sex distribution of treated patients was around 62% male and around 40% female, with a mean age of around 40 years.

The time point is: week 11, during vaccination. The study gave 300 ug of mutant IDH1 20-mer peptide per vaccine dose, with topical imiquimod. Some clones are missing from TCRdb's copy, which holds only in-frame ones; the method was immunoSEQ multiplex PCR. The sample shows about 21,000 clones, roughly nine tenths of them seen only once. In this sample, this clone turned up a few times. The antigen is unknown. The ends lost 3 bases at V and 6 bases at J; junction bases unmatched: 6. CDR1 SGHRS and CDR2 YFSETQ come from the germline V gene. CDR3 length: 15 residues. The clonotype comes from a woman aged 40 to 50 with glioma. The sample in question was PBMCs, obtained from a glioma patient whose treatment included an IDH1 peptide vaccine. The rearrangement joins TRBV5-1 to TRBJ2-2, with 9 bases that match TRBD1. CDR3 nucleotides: TGCGCCAGCAGCTCCGGGACAGGGAGGGCCGGGGAGCTGTTTTTT. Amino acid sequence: CASSSGTGRAGELFF.